The next 14 T cell receptor beta chains were all read from a single sample in a study of blood T cell repertoires in COVID-19. The data were produced by immunoSEQ multiplex PCR, yet TCRdb's version contains in-frame clones alone and is incomplete. The sample contains just under 40,000 clones, around 96% of which appear only once. Sequenced sample: peripheral blood. These receptors were taken from a human donor with active COVID-19. The donor label of this sample is uncertain.

This clone appeared a single time. The chain couples TRBV11-2 to TRBJ1-6, with 9 bases aligning to TRBD1. The V gene's germline CDR1 is SGHAT and CDR2 FQNNGV. CDR3 length equals 15 residues. J gave up 10 bases and V 4 bases, and 8 bases lay outside the gene matches. The CDR3 loop reads CASSSAGTGSSPLHF. For the CDR3, the DNA is TGTGCCAGCAGCTCCGCCGGGACAGGGAGCTCACCCCTCCACTTT.

The chain employs TRBV7-9 and TRBJ1-1; D is perhaps TRBD1 (6 bases). There are 14 residues in the CDR3. Trimming cost V 4 bases and J 8 bases, with 17 bases left between them. Germline values: CDR1 SEHNR, CDR2 FQNEAQ (reference sequence). This CDR3 is CASSSNGNRAEAFF. The DNA for the CDR3 is TGTGCCAGCAGCTCCAACGGAAACAGGGCCGAAGCTTTCTTT.

CDR3 loop: CASSHGQGGGSPLHF. CDR3 nucleotides: TGTGCCAGCAGCCACGGACAGGGAGGTGGTTCACCCCTCCACTTT. This chain connects TRBV13 to TRBJ1-6, with 8 bases matching TRBD1. Germline loops: CDR1 PRHDT, CDR2 FYEKMQ (reference sequence). The length of the CDR3 is 15 residues. V lost 5 bases and J lost 9; bases outside the gene matches: 9.

The chain is built from TRBV7-9 and TRBJ2-3, with D tentatively TRBD2 (6 bases). With 5 bases removed from V and 1 base from J, the gap between germline ends came to 16 bases. CDR1 SEHNR and CDR2 FQNEAQ come from the germline V gene (reference sequence). The CDR3 sequence is 16 residues long. CDR3: CASSPPSSEGTDTQYF. The CDR3 DNA reads TGTGCCAGCAGCCCTCCTTCTAGCGAGGGCACAGATACGCAGTATTTT.

CDR3 protein: CAGRLSLSTPTDTQYF. The CDR3 coding sequence is TGTGCCGGTCGTTTAAGTCTCAGTACGCCCACAGATACGCAGTATTTT. This rearrangement joins TRBV2 to TRBJ2-3; no firm D call. The germline gives CDR1 SNHLY, CDR2 FYNNEI. The CDR3 spans 16 residues. V lost 11 bases and J 2 bases, leaving 23 bases between the germline ends. The variable domain in full, completed from reference TRBV2 and TRBJ2-3, reads EPEVTQTPSHQVTQMGQEVILRCVPISNHLYFYWYRQILGQKVEFLVSFYNNEISEKSEIFDDQFSVERPDGSNFTLKIRSTKLEDSAMYFCAGRLSLSTPTDTQYFGPGTRLTVL.

A note on this clone: Mismatch with germline at one junction end may stem from a read error. CDR3 sequence (DNA): TGCGCCCGCAGCCGGAGGGGGGACAGGGACAATGAGCAGTTCTTC. Amino acids: CARSRRGDRDNEQFF. This chain uses TRBV4-1 with TRBJ2-1; 9 nucleotides align to TRBD1. The CDR3 consists of 15 residues. Germline CDR1 is MGHRA and CDR2 is YSYEKL.

The genes are TRBV28 and TRBJ1-2; D possibly corresponds to TRBD1 (5 bases). V was cut by 6 bases and J by 7 bases, with 21 bases left in between. The germline CDR1 and CDR2 sequences are MDHEN and SYDVKM. The CDR3 is 15 residues long. CDR3 nucleotides: TGTGCCAGCAGCCCCCCCGCCGGGGGGTCGGTTGGCTACACCTTC. It specifies CASSPPAGGSVGYTF.

The chain employs TRBV19 and TRBJ1-2, with 7 bases that match TRBD1. V lost 6 bases, J lost 6 bases, and 13 bases stayed unmatched. CDR3 size: 15 residues. Per the germline V gene, CDR1 is LNHDA and CDR2 is SQIVND (reference sequence). CDR3: CASSAPGQSSHGYTF. The CDR3 DNA reads TGTGCCAGTAGCGCACCGGGACAGAGCTCTCATGGCTACACCTTC. The variable domain in full, completed from reference TRBV19 and TRBJ1-2, reads DGGITQSPKYLFRKEGQNVTLSCEQNLNHDAMYWYRQDPGQGLRLIYYSQIVNDFQKGDIAEGYSVSREKKESFPLTVTSAQKNPTAFYLCASSAPGQSSHGYTFGSGTRLTVV.

The chain has TRBV6-5 and TRBJ1-1, with 7 nucleotides matching TRBD1. This CDR3 has 13 residues. V lost 5 bases, J lost 3 bases, and 3 bases stayed unmatched. The germline CDR1 and CDR2 sequences are MNHEY and SVGAGI. The CDR3 DNA reads TGTGCCAGCAGTCGCAGGGGGGACACTGAAGCTTTCTTT. Translation: CASSRRGDTEAFF.

V is TRBV28 and J is TRBJ1-1; D might be TRBD1 (5 bases). This CDR3 comprises 12 residues. The V end was cut by 3 bases, the J end by 7 bases, with 9 bases between. Germline V gene lookup returns CDR1 MDHEN and CDR2 SYDVKM. CDR3 protein: CASSFRGSEAFF. For the CDR3, the DNA is TGTGCCAGCAGTTTTCGGGGGAGTGAAGCTTTCTTT.

The chain is built from TRBV5-6 and TRBJ1-5; 10 bases are a match to TRBD1. The CDR3 spans 18 residues. Germline V gene data show CDR1 as SGHDT and CDR2 as YYEEEE. Trimming cost V 3 bases and J 0 bases; bases outside gene matches: 9. The CDR3 sequence: CASSSRDRGSNSNQPQHF. DNA of the CDR3: TGTGCCAGCAGCTCCCGGGACAGGGGTTCGAATAGCAATCAGCCCCAGCATTTT.

V and J are TRBV7-9 and TRBJ2-4, with 13 bases identical to TRBD2. Germline lookup yields CDR1 SEHNR and CDR2 FQNEAQ (reference sequence). CDR3 size: 18 residues. The V and J ends lost 5 bases and 4 bases, in that order; junction bases with no gene match: 11. CDR3 sequence (DNA): TGTGCCAGCAGCACGCCGGGACTAGCGGGGATCCTGAAAAACATTCAGTACTTC. This codes for CASSTPGLAGILKNIQYF.

A few counts support this clone. The rearrangement links TRBV5-4 to TRBJ2-1, with 8 bases fitting TRBD2. The germline V gene encodes CDR1 SGHNT and CDR2 YYREEE (reference sequence). CDR3 size: 15 residues. The junction had 5 bases not matched to a gene; V was cut back by 4 bases and J by 2 bases. CDR3 sequence (DNA): TGTGCCAGCAGCCACCAGGGACTAGCCTACAATGAGCAGTTCTTC. Translating gives CASSHQGLAYNEQFF.

The V gene is TRBV7-9, the J gene TRBJ2-3; D is ambiguous. The CDR3 loop spans 13 amino acids. Looked up from germline, CDR1 is SEHNR and CDR2 is FQNEAQ (reference sequence). V was cut by 2 bases and J by 7 bases, with 10 bases left in between. For the CDR3, the DNA is TGTGCCAGCAGCTTACCGTCGAGATATACGCAGTATTTT. This sequence encodes CASSLPSRYTQYF.